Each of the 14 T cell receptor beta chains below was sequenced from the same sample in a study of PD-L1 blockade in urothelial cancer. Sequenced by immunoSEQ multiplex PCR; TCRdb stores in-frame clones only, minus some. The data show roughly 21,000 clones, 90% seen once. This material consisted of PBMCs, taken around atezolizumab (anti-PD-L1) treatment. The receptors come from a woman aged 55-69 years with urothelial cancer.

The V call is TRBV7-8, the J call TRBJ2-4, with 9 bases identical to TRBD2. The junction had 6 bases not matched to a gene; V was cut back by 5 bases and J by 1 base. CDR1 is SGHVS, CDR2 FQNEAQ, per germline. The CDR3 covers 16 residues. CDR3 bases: TGTGCCAGCAGCAAAGGCGGGAGGGCTGCCAAAAACATTCAGTACTTC. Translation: CASSKGGRAAKNIQYF. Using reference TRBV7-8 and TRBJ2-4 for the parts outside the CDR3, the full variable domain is GAGVSQSPRYKVAKRGQDVALRCDPISGHVSLFWYQQALGQGPEFLTYFQNEAQLDKSGLPSDRFFAERPEGSVSTLKIQRTQQEDSAVYLCASSKGGRAAKNIQYFGAGTRLSVL.

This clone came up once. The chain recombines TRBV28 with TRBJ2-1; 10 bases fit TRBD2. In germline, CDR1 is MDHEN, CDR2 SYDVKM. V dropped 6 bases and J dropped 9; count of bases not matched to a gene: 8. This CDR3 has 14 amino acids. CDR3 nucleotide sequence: TGTGCCAGCAGGGAAAGCGGGAGGGGAAGTGAGCAGTTCTTC. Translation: CASRESGRGSEQFF. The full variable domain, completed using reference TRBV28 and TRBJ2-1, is DVKVTQSSRYLVKRTGEKVFLECVQDMDHENMFWYRQDPGLGLRLIYFSYDVKMKEKGDIPEGYSVSREKKERFSLILESASTNQTSMYLCASRESGRGSEQFFGPGTRLTVL.

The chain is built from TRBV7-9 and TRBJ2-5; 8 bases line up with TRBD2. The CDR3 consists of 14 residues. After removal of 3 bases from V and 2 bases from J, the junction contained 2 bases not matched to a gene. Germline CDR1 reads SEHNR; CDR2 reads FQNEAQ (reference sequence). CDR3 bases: TGTGCCAGCAGCTTTAGCGGGAATCAAGAGACCCAGTACTTC. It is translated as CASSFSGNQETQYF.

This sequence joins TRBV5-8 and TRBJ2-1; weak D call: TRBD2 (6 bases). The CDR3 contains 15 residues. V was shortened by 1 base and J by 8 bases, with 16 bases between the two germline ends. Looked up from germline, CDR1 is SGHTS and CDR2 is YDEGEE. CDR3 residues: CASSLRLTSWDEQFF. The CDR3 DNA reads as TGTGCCAGCAGCTTGCGGCTGACTAGTTGGGATGAGCAGTTCTTC.

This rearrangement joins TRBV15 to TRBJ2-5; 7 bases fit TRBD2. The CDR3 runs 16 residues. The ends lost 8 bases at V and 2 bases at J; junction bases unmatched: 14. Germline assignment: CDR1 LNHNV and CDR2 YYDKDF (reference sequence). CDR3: CATGSGGSVSQETQYF. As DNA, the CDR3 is TGTGCCACCGGGTCCGGCGGGAGTGTCAGTCAAGAGACCCAGTACTTC.

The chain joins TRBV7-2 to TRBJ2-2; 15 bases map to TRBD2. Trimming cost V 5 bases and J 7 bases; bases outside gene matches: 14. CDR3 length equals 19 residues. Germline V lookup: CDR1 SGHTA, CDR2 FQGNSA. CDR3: CASSLQIGLAGGYGGELFF. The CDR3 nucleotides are TGTGCCAGCAGCCTACAGATAGGACTAGCGGGAGGGTATGGCGGGGAGCTGTTTTTT. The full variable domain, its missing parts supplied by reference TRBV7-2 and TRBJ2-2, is GAGVSQSPSNKVTEKGKDVELRCDPISGHTALYWYRQSLGQGLEFLIYFQGNSAPDKSGLPSDRFSAERTGGSVSTLTIQRTQQEDSAVYLCASSLQIGLAGGYGGELFFGEGSRLTVL.

This CDR3 reads CASRTGQGLDTQYF. CDR3 DNA sequence: TGTGCCAGCAGGACCGGACAGGGGCTGGATACGCAGTATTTT. The chain has TRBV5-5 and TRBJ2-3; the match to TRBD1 covers 9 bases. J was trimmed by 6 bases and V by 5 bases; bases with no gene match: 7. The CDR3 spans 14 residues. The germline V gene encodes CDR1 SGHKS and CDR2 YYEKEE (reference sequence).

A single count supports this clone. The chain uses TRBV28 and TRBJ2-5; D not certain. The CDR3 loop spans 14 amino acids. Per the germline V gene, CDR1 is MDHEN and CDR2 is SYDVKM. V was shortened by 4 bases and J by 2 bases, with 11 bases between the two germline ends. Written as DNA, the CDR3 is TGTGCCAGCAGTTCCCGCAGTATTCAAGAGACCCAGTACTTC. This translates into CASSSRSIQETQYF.

The CDR3 here is CASSLGGGTGVEQFF. The CDR3 DNA is TGTGCCAGCAGCTTAGGAGGCGGGACCGGGGTTGAGCAGTTCTTC. The chain links TRBV7-9 to TRBJ2-1, with D perhaps TRBD2 (6 bases). The CDR3 is 15 residues long. The V gene's germline CDR1 is SEHNR and CDR2 FQNEAQ (reference sequence). Trimming left V 1 base short and J 9 bases short, with 16 bases between.

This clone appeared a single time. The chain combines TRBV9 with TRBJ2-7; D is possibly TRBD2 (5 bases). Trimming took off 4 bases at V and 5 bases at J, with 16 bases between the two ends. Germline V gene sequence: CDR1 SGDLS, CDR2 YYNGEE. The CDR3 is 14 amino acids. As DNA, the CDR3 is TGTGCCAGCAGCACGAGGGTTACCCCCAACGAGCAGTACTTC. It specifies CASSTRVTPNEQYF. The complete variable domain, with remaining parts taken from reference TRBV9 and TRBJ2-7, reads DSGVTQTPKHLITATGQRVTLRCSPRSGDLSVYWYQQSLDQGLQFLIQYYNGEERAKGNILERFSAQQFPDLHSELNLSSLELGDSALYFCASSTRVTPNEQYFGPGTRLTVT.

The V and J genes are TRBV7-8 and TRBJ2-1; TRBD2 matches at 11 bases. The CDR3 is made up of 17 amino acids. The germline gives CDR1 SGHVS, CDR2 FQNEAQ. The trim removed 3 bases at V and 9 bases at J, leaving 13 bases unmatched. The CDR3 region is CASSFRVTSGSSLEQFF. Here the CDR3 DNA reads TGTGCCAGCAGCTTCCGCGTTACTAGCGGGAGTTCTCTTGAGCAGTTCTTC.

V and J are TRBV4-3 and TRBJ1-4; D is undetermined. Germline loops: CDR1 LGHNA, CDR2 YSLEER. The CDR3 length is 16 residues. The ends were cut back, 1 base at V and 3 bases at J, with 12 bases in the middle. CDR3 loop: CASSQGVLPPNEKLFF. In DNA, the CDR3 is TGCGCCAGCAGCCAAGGAGTTTTACCCCCTAATGAAAAACTGTTTTTT.

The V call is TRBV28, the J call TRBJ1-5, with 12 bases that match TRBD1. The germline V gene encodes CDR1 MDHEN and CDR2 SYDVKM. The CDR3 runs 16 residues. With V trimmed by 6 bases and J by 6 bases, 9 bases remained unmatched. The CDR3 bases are TGTGCCAGCAGCGTAGGGGGACAGGGGGCCTTTCAGCCCCAGCATTTT. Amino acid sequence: CASSVGGQGAFQPQHF.

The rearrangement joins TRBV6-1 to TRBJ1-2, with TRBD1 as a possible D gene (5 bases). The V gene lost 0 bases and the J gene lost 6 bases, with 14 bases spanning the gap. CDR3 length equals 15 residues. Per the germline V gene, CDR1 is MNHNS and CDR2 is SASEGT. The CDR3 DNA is TGTGCCAGCAGTGAAGCGGGAAGACAGACCAATGGCTACACCTTC. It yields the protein CASSEAGRQTNGYTF.